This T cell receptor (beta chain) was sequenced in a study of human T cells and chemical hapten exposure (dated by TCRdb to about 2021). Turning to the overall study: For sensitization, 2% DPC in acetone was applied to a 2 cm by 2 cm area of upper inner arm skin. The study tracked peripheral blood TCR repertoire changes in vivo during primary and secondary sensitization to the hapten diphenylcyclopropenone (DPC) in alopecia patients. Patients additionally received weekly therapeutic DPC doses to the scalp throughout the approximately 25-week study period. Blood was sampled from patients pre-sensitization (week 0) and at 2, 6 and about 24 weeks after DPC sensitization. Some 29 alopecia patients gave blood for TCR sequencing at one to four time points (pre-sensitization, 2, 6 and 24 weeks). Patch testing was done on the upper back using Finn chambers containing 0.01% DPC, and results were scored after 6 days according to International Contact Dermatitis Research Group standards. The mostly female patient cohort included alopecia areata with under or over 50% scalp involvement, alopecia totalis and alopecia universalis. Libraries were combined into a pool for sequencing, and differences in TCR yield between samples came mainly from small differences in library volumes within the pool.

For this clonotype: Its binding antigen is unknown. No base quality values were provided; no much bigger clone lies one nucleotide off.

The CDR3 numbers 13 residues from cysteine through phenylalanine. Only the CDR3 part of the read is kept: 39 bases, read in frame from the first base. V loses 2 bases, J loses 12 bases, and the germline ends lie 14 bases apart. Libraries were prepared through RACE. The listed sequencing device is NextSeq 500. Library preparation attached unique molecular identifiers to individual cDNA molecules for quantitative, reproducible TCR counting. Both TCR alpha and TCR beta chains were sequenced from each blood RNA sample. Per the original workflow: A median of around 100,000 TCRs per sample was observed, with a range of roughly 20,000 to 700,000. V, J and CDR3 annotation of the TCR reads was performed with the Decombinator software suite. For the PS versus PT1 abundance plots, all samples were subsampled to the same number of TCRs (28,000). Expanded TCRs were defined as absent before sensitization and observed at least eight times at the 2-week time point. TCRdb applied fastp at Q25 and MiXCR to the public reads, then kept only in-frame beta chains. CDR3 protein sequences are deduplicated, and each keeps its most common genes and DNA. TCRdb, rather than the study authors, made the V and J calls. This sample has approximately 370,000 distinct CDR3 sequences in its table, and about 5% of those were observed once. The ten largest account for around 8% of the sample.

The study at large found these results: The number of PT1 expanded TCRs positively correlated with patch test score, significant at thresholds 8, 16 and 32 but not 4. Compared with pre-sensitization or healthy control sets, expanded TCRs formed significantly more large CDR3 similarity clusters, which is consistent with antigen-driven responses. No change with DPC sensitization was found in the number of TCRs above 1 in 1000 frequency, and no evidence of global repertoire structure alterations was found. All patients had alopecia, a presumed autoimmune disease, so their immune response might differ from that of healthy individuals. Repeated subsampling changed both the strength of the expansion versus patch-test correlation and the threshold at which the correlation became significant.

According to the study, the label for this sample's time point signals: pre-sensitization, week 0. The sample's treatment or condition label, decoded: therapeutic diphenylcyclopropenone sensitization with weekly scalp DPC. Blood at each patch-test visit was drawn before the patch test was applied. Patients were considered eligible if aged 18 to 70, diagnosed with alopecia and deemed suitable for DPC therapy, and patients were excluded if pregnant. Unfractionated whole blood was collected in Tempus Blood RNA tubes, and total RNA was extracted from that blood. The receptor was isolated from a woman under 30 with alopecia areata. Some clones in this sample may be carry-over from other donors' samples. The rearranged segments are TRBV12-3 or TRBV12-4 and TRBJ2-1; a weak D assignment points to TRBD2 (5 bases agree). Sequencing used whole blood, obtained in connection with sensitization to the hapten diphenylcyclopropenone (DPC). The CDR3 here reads CASSLSAERGQFF. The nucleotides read TGTGCCAGCAGTTTATCGGCGGAACGGGGGCAGTTCTTC.